This T cell receptor (beta chain) came from a study of HIV-infected patients and healthy controls. cDNA was made from 500 ng RNA using alpha and beta constant primers. Separate chain-specific third strand synthesis with multiplexing indices produced the alpha and beta libraries. TCRdb re-called the 5' RACE reads with MiXCR, one entry per CDR3 protein. In the table there are around 16,000 distinct CDR3 sequences, just under 9.5% of which are singletons. All unsorted peripheral T cells were captured because whole blood was used without fractionation. This CDR3 spans 17 amino acids. The ends were cut back, 4 bases at V and 4 bases at J, with 22 bases in the middle. The germline V gene has CDR1 SNHLY and CDR2 FYNNEI. Remarks on this clonotype: Its antigen is not known.

Study results and caveats: Significant mean usage differences between HIV-infected patients and controls involved eight alpha and eight beta V genes. In healthy controls, MAIT alpha CDR3s were common; in HIV+ repertoires, severely depleted. Apparent post-therapy Gini recovery among HIV-infected patients was not reproduced with size-matched repertoires. HIV-infected repertoires had significantly higher mean Gini indices than controls, possibly reflecting oligoclonality.

The sample consisted of blood. The receptor was isolated from an adult in good health. This rearrangement joins TRBV2 to TRBJ1-2; TRBD1 might be the D (6 bases). The CDR3 sequence is CASSVESGQGPGYGYTF. CDR3 nucleotide sequence: TGTGCCAGCAGTGTAGAGTCTGGGCAGGGGCCTGGCTATGGCTACACCTTC.